The 14 T cell receptor beta chains below were found in one sample sequenced in a study of cytomegalovirus exposure and HLA in healthy donors. Primers included in the PCR were 60 Vbeta and 13 Jbeta primers. Sequencing was performed with immunoSEQ multiplex PCR; in TCRdb, only in-frame clones are kept and a portion is missing. The sample carries about 84,000 clones, more than 50% recorded once. Sequenced material: PBMCs. These receptors originate from a woman in her forties in good health and CMV-seropositive.

The CDR3 DNA reads as TGTGCCAGCAGCGCCGGGACCTATAATTCACCCCTCCACTTT. Amino acid sequence: CASSAGTYNSPLHF. The chain joins TRBV5-4 to TRBJ1-6; D is unresolved. There are 14 residues in the CDR3. CDR1 and CDR2 from the germline V gene are SGHNT and YYREEE (reference sequence). The germline V and J ends were trimmed by 4 bases and 2 bases, with 7 bases remaining between them.

The chain is built from TRBV4-1 and TRBJ2-7; TRBD1 matches at 7 bases. Germline V gene lookup returns CDR1 MGHRA and CDR2 YSYEKL. The J segment lost 2 bases and the V segment lost 4 bases, leaving 8 bases of the junction unmatched. The CDR3 is 15 residues long. CDR3 sequence: CASSRIWDSPYEQYF. In DNA form, the CDR3 reads TGCGCCAGCAGCCGGATTTGGGACAGCCCCTACGAGCAGTACTTC.

This clone has a single count. Other DNA variants within this sample encode the same CDR3. The chain recombines TRBV7-2 with TRBJ2-7; 8 nucleotides match TRBD2. Trimming removed 4 bases from V and 1 base from J; junction bases left unmatched: 6. This CDR3 has 15 residues. The germline V gene encodes CDR1 SGHTA and CDR2 FQGNSA. CDR3 sequence: CASSSSGTRSYEQYF. CDR3 coding DNA: TGTGCCAGCAGCTCGTCCGGGACTAGATCCTACGAGCAGTACTTC. The full variable domain, with the rest looked up from reference TRBV7-2 and TRBJ2-7, is GAGVSQSPSNKVTEKGKDVELRCDPISGHTALYWYRQSLGQGLEFLIYFQGNSAPDKSGLPSDRFSAERTGGSVSTLTIQRTQQEDSAVYLCASSSSGTRSYEQYFGPGTRLTVT.

The sample holds a few counts of this clone. This chain joins TRBV6-5 and TRBJ2-7; possible D gene TRBD1, 5 bases. Germline-derived CDR1 and CDR2 are MNHEY and SVGAGI. This CDR3 contains 14 residues. V lost 6 bases and J 3 bases, leaving 15 bases between the germline ends. CDR3 DNA sequence: TGTGCCAGCAGCCCAACCGACAGAGACTACGAGCAGTACTTC. This codes for CASSPTDRDYEQYF.

There are a few counts of this clone. The rearrangement joins TRBV5-1 to TRBJ2-1, with 9 bases fitting TRBD1. Germline CDR1 and CDR2: SGHRS and YFSETQ. The CDR3 length is 14 residues. J gave up 6 bases and V 3 bases, and 4 bases lay outside the gene matches. The CDR3 loop is CASSYWDRANEQFF. CDR3 bases: TGCGCCAGCAGCTACTGGGACAGGGCCAATGAGCAGTTCTTC.

This clone was seen only a few times. J is TRBJ1-2 and V is TRBV9; 8 nucleotides agree with TRBD1. Unmatched junction bases numbered 9, after V lost 0 bases and J lost 8 bases. Germline loops: CDR1 SGDLS, CDR2 YYNGEE. The length of the CDR3 is 15 residues. CDR3 DNA: TGTGCCAGCAGCGTAGATGGGGGACAGGCGCTCGGCTACACCTTC. Translated: CASSVDGGQALGYTF.

The rearrangement links TRBV7-2 to TRBJ1-1; 10 bases line up with TRBD1. The length of the CDR3 is 15 residues. Germline V gene data show CDR1 as SGHTA and CDR2 as FQGNSA. The J segment lost 4 bases and the V segment lost 5 bases, leaving 7 bases of the junction unmatched. Here the CDR3 reads CASSVRTGGGTEAFF. Written as DNA, the CDR3 is TGTGCCAGCAGCGTGAGGACAGGGGGGGGCACTGAAGCTTTCTTT.

The genes are TRBV6-1 and TRBJ2-3; D is possibly TRBD1 (5 bases). CDR3 length: 15 amino acids. V was clipped by 3 bases and J by 0 bases, with 10 bases between them. The germline V gene encodes CDR1 MNHNS and CDR2 SASEGT. CDR3 coding DNA: TGTGCCAGCAGTGATGCGGCAGGGAGCACAGATACGCAGTATTTT. It yields the protein CASSDAAGSTDTQYF.

This clone was observed a handful of times. The chain joins TRBV10-2 to TRBJ2-2; 10 bases line up with TRBD2. After removal of 3 bases from V and 6 bases from J, the junction contained 13 bases not matched to a gene. The CDR3 covers 18 residues. Germline-derived CDR1 and CDR2 are WSHSY and SAAADI. DNA for the CDR3: TGCGCCAGCAGTGACCACCGGGCTAGCGGGAGAAAGGCCGGGGAGCTGTTTTTT. Protein product: CASSDHRASGRKAGELFF.

Only a few counts were recorded for this clone. This rearrangement joins TRBV30 to TRBJ1-5; unclear D gene. The germline V gene encodes CDR1 GTSNPN and CDR2 SVGIG (reference sequence). The V end lost 4 bases, the J end lost 2 bases, and 12 bases lay between the germline ends. This CDR3 is built from 14 residues. Here the CDR3 DNA reads TGTGCCTGGACCCGTCGGGGTGGCAATCAGCCCCAGCATTTT. Amino acid sequence: CAWTRRGGNQPQHF.

This chain links TRBV15 with TRBJ2-2; 9 bases are a match to TRBD2. Germline-derived CDR1 and CDR2 are LNHNV and YYDKDF (reference sequence). The V segment lost 4 bases and the J segment 0 bases; nucleotides outside the gene matches: 3. This CDR3 region has 16 residues. CDR3: CATSNIAGANTGELFF. DNA for the CDR3: TGTGCCACCAGCAATATAGCGGGAGCGAACACCGGGGAGCTGTTTTTT.

The rearrangement links TRBV7-2 to TRBJ1-2, with D perhaps matching TRBD1 (5 bases). Germline V CDR1 and CDR2: SGHTA, FQGNSA. There are 13 residues in the CDR3. The germline V and J ends were trimmed by 0 bases and 8 bases, with 10 bases remaining between them. The chain's CDR3 is CASSLAGGVGYTF. CDR3 nucleotides: TGTGCCAGCAGCTTAGCGGGGGGGGTCGGCTACACCTTC.

This chain links TRBV5-1 with TRBJ2-5; maybe TRBD2 (5 bases). There are 13 residues in the CDR3. Trimming removed 5 bases from V and 5 bases from J, with 13 bases in between. Germline V lookup: CDR1 SGHRS, CDR2 YFSETQ. The CDR3 nucleotides read TGCGCCAGCAGACTAACTAGTTTGGAGACCCAGTACTTC. Its translation is CASRLTSLETQYF.

The chain recombines TRBV4-3 with TRBJ2-7, with 9 nucleotides matching TRBD2. V shed 2 bases, J shed 4 bases, and the junction held 12 bases outside the gene matches. The CDR3 sequence is 17 residues long. In germline, CDR1 is LGHNA, CDR2 YSLEER. CDR3: CASSQQEVREGGYEQYF. The CDR3 coding sequence is TGCGCCAGCAGCCAACAAGAAGTGCGGGAGGGCGGGTACGAGCAGTACTTC.